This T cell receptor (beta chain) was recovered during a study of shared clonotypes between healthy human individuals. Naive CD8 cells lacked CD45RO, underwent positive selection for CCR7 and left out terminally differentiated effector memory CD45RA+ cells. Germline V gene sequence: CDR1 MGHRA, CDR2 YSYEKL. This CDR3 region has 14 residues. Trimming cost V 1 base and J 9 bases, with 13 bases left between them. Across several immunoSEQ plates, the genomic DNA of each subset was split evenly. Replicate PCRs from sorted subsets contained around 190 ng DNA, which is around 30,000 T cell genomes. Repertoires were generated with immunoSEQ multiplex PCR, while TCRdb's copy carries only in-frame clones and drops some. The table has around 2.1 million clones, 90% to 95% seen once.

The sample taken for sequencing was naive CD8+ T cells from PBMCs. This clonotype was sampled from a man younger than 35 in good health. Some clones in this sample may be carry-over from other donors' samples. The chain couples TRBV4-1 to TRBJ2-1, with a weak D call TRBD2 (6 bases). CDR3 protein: CASSQVGSGTEQFF. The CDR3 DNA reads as TGCGCCAGCAGCCAAGTAGGTAGCGGCACTGAGCAGTTCTTC.